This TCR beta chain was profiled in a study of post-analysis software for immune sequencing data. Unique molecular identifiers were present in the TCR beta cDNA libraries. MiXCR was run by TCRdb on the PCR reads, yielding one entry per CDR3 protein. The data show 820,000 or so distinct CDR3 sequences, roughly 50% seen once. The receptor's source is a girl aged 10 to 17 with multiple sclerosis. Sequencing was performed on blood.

CDR3 loop: CSASIASGSHEQFF. CDR3 bases: TGCAGTGCTAGTATCGCTAGCGGGAGTCATGAGCAGTTCTTC. The J gene is TRBJ2-1, the V gene TRBV20-1; TRBD2 matches at 10 bases. V lost 3 bases to trimming and J lost 8 bases; unmatched junction nucleotides: 7. The V gene's germline CDR1 is DFQATT and CDR2 SNEGSKA (reference sequence). CDR3 length: 14 residues.